The count of the clone carrying this T cell receptor beta chain is one. The data were produced by immunoSEQ multiplex PCR, yet TCRdb's version contains in-frame clones alone and is incomplete. The repertoire holds about 100,000 clones, with around 93% as singletons. V was clipped by 5 bases and J by 3 bases; unmatched bases: 12. Germline V CDR1 and CDR2: SEHNR, FQNEAQ (reference sequence). The CDR3 is 18 amino acids. This specimen comes from a study of blood T cell repertoires in COVID-19. Turning to the study itself: From the United States, Italy and Spain came samples of acute and convalescent COVID-19. Sample material is recorded as cDNA or gDNA derived from T cells, B-cell-depleted T cells, or PBMCs.

Sequencing was performed on peripheral blood. The rearrangement uses TRBV7-9 and TRBJ2-4, with 11 bases matching TRBD2. This TCR was recovered from a man aged 50 or older with acute or convalescent COVID-19. In DNA, the CDR3 is TGTGCCAGCAGCCCCGGGACTAGCGGTGGGATTGGCAAAAACATTCAGTACTTC. Translation gives CASSPGTSGGIGKNIQYF.